This TCR beta chain emerged from a study of blood T cell repertoires in COVID-19. Per the germline V gene, CDR1 is SGHTA and CDR2 is FQGNSA. CDR3 length: 16 amino acids. J gave up 5 bases and V 3 bases, and 11 bases lay outside the gene matches. Using immunoSEQ multiplex PCR, the repertoire was profiled, and TCRdb retains in-frame clones only, with some absent. The repertoire holds some 260,000 clones, with roughly 88% as singletons. V is TRBV7-2 and J is TRBJ2-7; TRBD2 matches 9 bases. Material: peripheral blood. The clonotype comes from a human donor in a cohort sampled during active COVID-19. The CDR3 here is CASSFSAAGGLDEQYF. Written as DNA, the CDR3 is TGTGCCAGCAGCTTTTCAGCAGCGGGAGGCCTGGACGAGCAGTACTTC.